A single T cell receptor (beta chain) is shown here with its context. The antigen is undetermined. Naive CD8 cells lacked CD45RO and underwent positive selection for CCR7, leaving out terminally differentiated effector memory CD45RA+ cells. The donor cohort consisted entirely of Caucasian adults residing in Nashville, Tennessee. The authors distributed each subset's genomic DNA evenly over several immunoSEQ plates. Sorted-subset replicate PCRs used about 200 ng DNA, some 30,000 T cell genomes. Profiling relied on immunoSEQ multiplex PCR, and the TCRdb table lists in-frame clones only, not all of them. The sample carries around 560,000 clones, 85% to 95% recorded once. The data derive from a study of shared clonotypes between healthy human individuals. Whole-study findings and limits: Generation probabilities of non-shared clonotypes were lower (relative to those shared by all four donors).

The CDR3 covers 14 residues. Germline values: CDR1 MNHEY, CDR2 SVGAGI. The germline V and J ends were trimmed by 5 bases and 6 bases, with 14 bases remaining between them. This receptor was taken from a woman in her 30s in good health. The chain couples TRBV6-5 to TRBJ1-5; D is unresolved. Specimen: naive CD8+ T cells sorted from blood. DNA of the CDR3: TGTGCCAGCAGTCCCTCAGACACTCCTCAGCCCCAGCATTTT. Residues: CASSPSDTPQPQHF.